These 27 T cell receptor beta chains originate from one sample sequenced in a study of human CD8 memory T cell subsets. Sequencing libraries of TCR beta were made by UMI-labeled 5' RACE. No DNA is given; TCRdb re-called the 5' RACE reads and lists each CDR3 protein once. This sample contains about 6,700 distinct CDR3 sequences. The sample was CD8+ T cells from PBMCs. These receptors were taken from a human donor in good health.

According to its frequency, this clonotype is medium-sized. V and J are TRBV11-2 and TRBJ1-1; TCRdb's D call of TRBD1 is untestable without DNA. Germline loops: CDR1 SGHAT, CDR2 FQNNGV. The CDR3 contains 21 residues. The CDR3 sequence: CASSSPKGVGPILPRNTEAFF. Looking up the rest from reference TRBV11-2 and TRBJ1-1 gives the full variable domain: EAGVAQSPRYKIIEKRQSVAFWCNPISGHATLYWYQQILGQGPKLLIQFQNNGVVDDSQLPKDRFSAERLKGVDSTLKIQPAKLEDSAVYLCASSSPKGVGPILPRNTEAFFGQGTRLTVV.

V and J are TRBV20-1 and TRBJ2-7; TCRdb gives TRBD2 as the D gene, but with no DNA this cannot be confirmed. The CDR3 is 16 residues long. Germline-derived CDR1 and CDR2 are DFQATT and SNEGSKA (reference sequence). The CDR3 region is CSATVGSGLAVYEQYF.

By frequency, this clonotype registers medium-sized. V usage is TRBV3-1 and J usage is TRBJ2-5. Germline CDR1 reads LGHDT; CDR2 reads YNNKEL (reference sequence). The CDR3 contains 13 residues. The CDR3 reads CASSGQDEETQYF.

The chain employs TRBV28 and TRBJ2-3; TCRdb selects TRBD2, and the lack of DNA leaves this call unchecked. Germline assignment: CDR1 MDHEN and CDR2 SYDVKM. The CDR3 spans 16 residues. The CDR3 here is CASSFPIAGASDTQYF.

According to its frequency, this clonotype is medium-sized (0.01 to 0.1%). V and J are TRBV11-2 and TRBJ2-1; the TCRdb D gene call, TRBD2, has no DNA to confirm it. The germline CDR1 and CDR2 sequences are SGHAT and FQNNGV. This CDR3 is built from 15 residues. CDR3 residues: CASSLDGTTGNEQFF.

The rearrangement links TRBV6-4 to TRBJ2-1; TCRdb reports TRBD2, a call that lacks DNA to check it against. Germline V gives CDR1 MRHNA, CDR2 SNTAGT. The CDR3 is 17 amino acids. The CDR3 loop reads CASSDFGREGSYNEQFF.

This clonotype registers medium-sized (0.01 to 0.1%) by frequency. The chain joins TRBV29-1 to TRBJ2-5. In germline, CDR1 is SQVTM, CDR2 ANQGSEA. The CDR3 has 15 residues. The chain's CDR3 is CSVEGLGVSQETQYF.

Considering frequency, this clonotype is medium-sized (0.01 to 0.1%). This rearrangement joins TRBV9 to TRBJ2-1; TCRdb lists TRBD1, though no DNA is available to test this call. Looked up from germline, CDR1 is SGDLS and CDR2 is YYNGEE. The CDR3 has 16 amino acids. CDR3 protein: CASSAPVGEAGNEQFF.

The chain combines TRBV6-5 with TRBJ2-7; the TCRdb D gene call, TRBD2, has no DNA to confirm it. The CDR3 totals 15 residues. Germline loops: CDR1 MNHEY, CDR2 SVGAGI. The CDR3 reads CASSYGPSGSYEQYF.

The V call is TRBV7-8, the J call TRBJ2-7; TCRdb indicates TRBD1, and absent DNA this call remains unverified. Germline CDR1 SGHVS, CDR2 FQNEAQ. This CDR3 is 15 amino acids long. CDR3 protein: CASSLEEGTVSEQYF.

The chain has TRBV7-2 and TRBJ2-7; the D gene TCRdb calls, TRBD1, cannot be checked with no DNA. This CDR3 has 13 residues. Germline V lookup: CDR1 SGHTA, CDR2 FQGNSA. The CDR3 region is CASWGFSVYEQYF.

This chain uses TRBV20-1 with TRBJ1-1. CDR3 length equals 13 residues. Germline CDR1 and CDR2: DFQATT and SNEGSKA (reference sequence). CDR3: CSARDRGRPEAFF.

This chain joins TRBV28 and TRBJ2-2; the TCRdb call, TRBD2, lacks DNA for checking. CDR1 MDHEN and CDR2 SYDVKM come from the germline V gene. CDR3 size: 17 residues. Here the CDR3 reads CASSRAGGGAGTGELFF.

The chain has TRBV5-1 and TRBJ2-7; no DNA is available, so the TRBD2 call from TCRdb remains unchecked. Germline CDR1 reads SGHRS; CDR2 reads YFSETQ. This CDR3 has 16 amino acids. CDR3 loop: CASSLGREYLPSEQYF.

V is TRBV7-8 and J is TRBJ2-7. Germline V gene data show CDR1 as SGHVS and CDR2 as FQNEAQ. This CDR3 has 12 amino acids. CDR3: CASRDINDEQYF.

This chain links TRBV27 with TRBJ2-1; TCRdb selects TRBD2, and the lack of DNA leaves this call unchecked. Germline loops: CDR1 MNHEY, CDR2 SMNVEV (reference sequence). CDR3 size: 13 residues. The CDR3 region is CASTLAGVNEQFF.

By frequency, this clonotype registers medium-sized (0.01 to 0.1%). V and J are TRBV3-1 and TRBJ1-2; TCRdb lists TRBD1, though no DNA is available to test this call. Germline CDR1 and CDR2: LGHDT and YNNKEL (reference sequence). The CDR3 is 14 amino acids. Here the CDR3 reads CASSHAGEPDGYTF. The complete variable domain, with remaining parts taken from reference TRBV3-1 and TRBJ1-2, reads DTAVSQTPKYLVTQMGNDKSIKCEQNLGHDTMYWYKQDSKKFLKIMFSYNNKELIINETVPNRFSPKSPDKAHLNLHINSLELGDSAVYFCASSHAGEPDGYTFGSGTRLTVV.

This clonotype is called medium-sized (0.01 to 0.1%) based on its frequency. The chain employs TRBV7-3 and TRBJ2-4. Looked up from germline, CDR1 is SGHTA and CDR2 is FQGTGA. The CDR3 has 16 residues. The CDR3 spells CASSLNMGLAKNIQYF.

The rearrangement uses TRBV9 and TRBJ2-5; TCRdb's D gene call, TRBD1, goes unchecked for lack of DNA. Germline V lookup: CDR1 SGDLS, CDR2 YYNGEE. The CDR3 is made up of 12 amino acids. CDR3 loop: CASRSGIETQYF.

The CDR3 sequence: CASSLALAGTGREQYF. The chain couples TRBV7-9 to TRBJ2-7; TCRdb's D gene call, TRBD1, goes unchecked for lack of DNA. The CDR3 loop spans 16 amino acids. Germline V gives CDR1 SEHNR, CDR2 FQNEAQ (reference sequence).

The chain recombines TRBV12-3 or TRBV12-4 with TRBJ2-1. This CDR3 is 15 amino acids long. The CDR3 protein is CASSFPHHPDNEQFF.

CDR3 residues: CATGGYSGTQETQYF. J is TRBJ2-5 and V is TRBV15; TCRdb lists TRBD2, though no DNA is available to test this call. Germline lookup yields CDR1 LNHNV and CDR2 YYDKDF (reference sequence). The CDR3 extends over 15 amino acids.

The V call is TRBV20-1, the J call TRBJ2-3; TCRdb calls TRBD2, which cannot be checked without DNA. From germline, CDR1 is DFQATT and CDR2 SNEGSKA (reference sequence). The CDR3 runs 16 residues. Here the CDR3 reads CSARDWREAGGDTQYF.

The CDR3 loop is CASSDLAGSIEQFF. This sequence joins TRBV25-1 and TRBJ2-1; checking the TCRdb D call of TRBD2 is not possible without DNA. Germline loops: CDR1 MGHDK, CDR2 SYGVNS. This CDR3 comprises 14 residues.

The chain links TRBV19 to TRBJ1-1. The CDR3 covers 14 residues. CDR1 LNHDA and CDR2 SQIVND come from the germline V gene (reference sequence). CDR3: CASSSGLPNTEAFF.

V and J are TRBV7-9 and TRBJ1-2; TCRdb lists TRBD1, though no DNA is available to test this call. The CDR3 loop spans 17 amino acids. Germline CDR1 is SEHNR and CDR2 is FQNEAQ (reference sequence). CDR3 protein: CASSLAEAGGRYYGYTF.

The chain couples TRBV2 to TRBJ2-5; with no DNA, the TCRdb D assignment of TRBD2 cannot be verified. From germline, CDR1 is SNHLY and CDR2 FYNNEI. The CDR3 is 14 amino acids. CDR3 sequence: CASRASGAAETQYF.